Below are 23 T cell receptor beta chains sequenced from a single sample in a study of T cell responses to AZD1222 COVID-19 vaccine (dated by TCRdb to the early 2020s). The time point label here, explained by the study, means: baseline before first vaccination. Library generation was performed with the immunoSEQ multiplex PCR assay. TCRdb re-hosts the immuneACCESS table, in-frame sequences only. Its copies lack some clones; in the studies checked, an unresolved V gene accounts for under half of them, and the cause for the rest is not known. Across this sample there are about 79,000 clones, with 70% to 90% seen only once. The leading ten clones occupy 22% of the sample. The starting material was peripheral blood, obtained on day 0 of AZD1222 vaccination. These receptors were taken from an adult in good health.

The chain joins TRBV28 to TRBJ2-6; 10 bases match TRBD1. Looked up from germline, CDR1 is MDHEN and CDR2 is SYDVKM. The ends lost 5 bases at V and 3 bases at J; junction bases unmatched: 13. The CDR3 sequence is 19 residues long. Here the CDR3 DNA reads TGTGCCAGCAGTCAGGACGGGACAGGGGACATCTATGGGGCCAACGTCCTGACTTTC. It encodes CASSQDGTGDIYGANVLTF.

V gene TRBV20-1 combines with J gene TRBJ2-4; D not certain. V was shortened by 5 bases and J by 6 bases, with 8 bases between the two germline ends. Germline V gene sequence: CDR1 DFQATT, CDR2 SNEGSKA (reference sequence). This CDR3 is 11 amino acids long. CDR3 coding DNA: TGCAGTGCTGCCGACTTAAACATTCAGTACTTC. It yields the protein CSAADLNIQYF.

This chain connects TRBV6-5 to TRBJ1-1; no firm D call. The CDR3 extends over 13 amino acids. Germline V gene sequence: CDR1 MNHEY, CDR2 SVGAGI. Deletions cut 5 bases from V and 0 bases from J, with 7 bases between. CDR3 residues: CASSTRLNTEAFF. The DNA for the CDR3 is TGTGCCAGCAGTACCCGTCTGAACACTGAAGCTTTCTTT.

The chain carries TRBV5-6 and TRBJ2-1; 9 nucleotides line up with TRBD2. Germline CDR1 SGHDT, CDR2 YYEEEE. The CDR3 is made up of 17 amino acids. J was trimmed by 5 bases and V by 0 bases; bases with no gene match: 9. Here the CDR3 DNA reads TGTGCCAGCAGCTTGGATCGTGGCGGGAGGGTCCACAATGAGCAGTTCTTC. Translation gives CASSLDRGGRVHNEQFF.

There are a few counts of this clone. V is TRBV12-5 and J is TRBJ2-2; D ambiguous. Looked up from germline, CDR1 is LGHNT and CDR2 is FRNRAP. The CDR3 totals 13 residues. Trimming removed 1 base from V and 5 bases from J, with 5 bases in between. CDR3 coding DNA: TGTGCTAGTGGTTTGGATAGAACCGGGGAGCTGTTTTTT. It codes for CASGLDRTGELFF.

This chain connects TRBV10-2 to TRBJ1-2; D call uncertain. The CDR3 contains 12 residues. V was shortened by 8 bases and J by 2 bases, with 9 bases between the two germline ends. CDR1 is WSHSY and CDR2 is SAAADI in the germline V gene. The CDR3 DNA reads as TGCGCCAGCTCCACGGACAACTATGGCTACACCTTC. It specifies CASSTDNYGYTF.

The chain couples TRBV19 to TRBJ2-2; D is ambiguous. V lost 6 bases and J lost 3, with 8 bases in between. CDR1 is LNHDA and CDR2 is SQIVND in the germline V gene (reference sequence). This CDR3 spans 13 amino acids. The CDR3 bases are TGTGCCAGTAGAACTCTAGACACCGGGGAGCTGTTTTTT. This gives the protein CASRTLDTGELFF.

The chain couples TRBV30 to TRBJ1-6, with TRBD1 identical over 8 bases. The CDR3 sequence is 13 residues long. V dropped 5 bases and J dropped 14; count of bases not matched to a gene: 11. Germline V gene sequence: CDR1 GTSNPN, CDR2 SVGIG (reference sequence). CDR3 DNA: TGTGCCTGGTGTCTTCAGGGGGCTGGCACCCTCCACTTT. This translates into CAWCLQGAGTLHF.

V and J are TRBV4-1 and TRBJ1-1, with 7 bases identical to TRBD1. Germline CDR1 is MGHRA and CDR2 is YSYEKL. V was pared by 1 base and J by 4 bases, with 6 bases of the junction left unmatched. CDR3 size: 15 residues. The CDR3, as DNA: TGCGCCAGCAGCCAAGTAATAGGGGGCGGCACTGAAGCTTTCTTT. Encoded protein: CASSQVIGGGTEAFF.

The rearrangement links TRBV12-3 or TRBV12-4 to TRBJ1-4, with no clear D. This CDR3 contains 13 residues. Trimming stripped 8 bases from V and 0 bases from J, with 7 bases between. CDR3 DNA: TGTGCCAGCCAGGAGGCAACTAATGAAAAACTGTTTTTT. Its translation is CASQEATNEKLFF.

The V and J genes are TRBV29-1 and TRBJ1-5; 7 bases align to TRBD1. V was clipped by 4 bases and J by 0 bases; unmatched bases: 3. The germline V gene encodes CDR1 SQVTM and CDR2 ANQGSEA. This CDR3 has 14 amino acids. CDR3 sequence reads: CSVGDSYSNQPQHF. In DNA form, the CDR3 reads TGCAGCGTTGGGGACAGCTATAGCAATCAGCCCCAGCATTTT.

The chain is built from TRBV29-1 and TRBJ1-1; D gene ambiguous. This CDR3 is 14 amino acids long. Germline V gene data show CDR1 as SQVTM and CDR2 as ANQGSEA. Trimming left V 2 bases short and J 1 base short, with 11 bases between. The CDR3 spells CSVELSDRNTEAFF. The CDR3 nucleotides read TGCAGCGTTGAACTATCCGACCGGAACACTGAAGCTTTCTTT.

This clone was picked up a small number of times. The rearrangement uses TRBV7-2 and TRBJ1-5, with unresolved D. V gave up 0 bases and J gave up 5 bases, with 8 bases separating them. Germline CDR1 SGHTA, CDR2 FQGNSA. The CDR3 loop spans 14 amino acids. The CDR3 region has the DNA TGTGCCAGCAGCTTAGCCGATGTCTATCAGCCCCAGCATTTT. Protein sequence: CASSLADVYQPQHF.

The chain carries TRBV6-5 and TRBJ2-1; a possible D gene is TRBD1 (5 bases). Deletions cut 5 bases from V and 7 bases from J, with 15 bases between. The germline CDR1 and CDR2 sequences are MNHEY and SVGAGI. CDR3 length: 14 residues. This chain's CDR3 is CASSPHTGLNEQFF. In nucleotides, the CDR3 is TGTGCCAGCAGTCCCCACACAGGTTTAAATGAGCAGTTCTTC.

V is TRBV10-1 and J is TRBJ2-2; TRBD1 might be the D (6 bases). The CDR3 has 16 residues. Deletions cut 4 bases from V and 4 bases from J, with 16 bases between. Germline CDR1 WNHNN, CDR2 SYGVQD (reference sequence). In DNA, the CDR3 is TGCGCCAGCAGTGCCCTCTCCGGGACAACCACCGGGGAGCTGTTTTTT. This encodes CASSALSGTTTGELFF.

Details on this clone: Other nucleotide sequences from this sample produce the same CDR3. Here the CDR3 DNA reads TGCGCCAGCAGCTTAGCAGGGCCAAGCTCTGGAAACACCATATATTTT. Translation gives CASSLAGPSSGNTIYF. The chain has TRBV5-1 and TRBJ1-3; D is perhaps TRBD1 (5 bases). V gave up 2 bases and J gave up 0 bases, with 12 bases separating them. The CDR3 has 16 residues. Germline CDR1 and CDR2: SGHRS and YFSETQ.

J is TRBJ1-5 and V is TRBV3-1 (or the pseudogene TRBV3-2); TRBD1 agrees at 7 bases. The J segment lost 2 bases and the V segment lost 5 bases, leaving 3 bases of the junction unmatched. The CDR3 length is 14 residues. From germline, CDR1 is LGHDT and CDR2 YNNKEL (reference sequence). CDR3 sequence (DNA): TGTGCCAGCAGCTCTACAGGGGGCAATCAGCCCCAGCATTTT. Protein: CASSSTGGNQPQHF.

The genes are TRBV7-9 and TRBJ1-5; D may be TRBD1 (5 bases). CDR1 SEHNR and CDR2 FQNEAQ come from the germline V gene (reference sequence). CDR3 length equals 17 residues. V lost 5 bases, J lost 5 bases, and 22 bases lay in between. The CDR3 reads CASSRVEFVGDDQPQHF. The CDR3 DNA is TGTGCCAGCAGCCGTGTGGAATTTGTGGGGGACGATCAGCCCCAGCATTTT.

The chain combines TRBV15 with TRBJ1-4, with D perhaps TRBD1 (5 bases). Germline CDR1 LNHNV, CDR2 YYDKDF (reference sequence). V was trimmed by 9 bases and J by 8 bases, leaving 19 bases between them. The CDR3 is made up of 14 amino acids. The CDR3 DNA is TGTGCCACTAACATGGGGCCCCCCAAGGAAAAACTGTTTTTT. This translates into CATNMGPPKEKLFF.

The rearrangement links TRBV5-4 to TRBJ2-3; D unresolved. Trimming removed 3 bases from V and 4 bases from J, with 9 bases in between. Germline values: CDR1 SGHNT, CDR2 YYREEE (reference sequence). The CDR3 loop spans 13 amino acids. The CDR3 DNA is TGTGCCAGCAGCTCCCAAACATCAGATACGCAGTATTTT. Translated: CASSSQTSDTQYF.

The chain carries TRBV11-2 and TRBJ2-1; D call uncertain. Trimming removed 5 bases from V and 14 bases from J, with 16 bases in between. Germline-derived CDR1 and CDR2 are SGHAT and FQNNGV. This CDR3 comprises 12 residues. CDR3 protein: CASSPGSRRKFF. The CDR3 nucleotides are TGTGCCAGCAGCCCAGGTTCACGGAGAAAGTTCTTC.

This sequence joins TRBV28 and TRBJ1-5; 7 bases fit TRBD1. Germline values: CDR1 MDHEN, CDR2 SYDVKM. The CDR3 loop spans 14 amino acids. V lost 6 bases and J lost 1; bases outside the gene matches: 3. CDR3 region: CASRGTVSNQPQHF. For the CDR3, the DNA is TGTGCCAGCAGAGGGACAGTAAGCAATCAGCCCCAGCATTTT.

The rearrangement links TRBV27 to TRBJ1-5; 9 bases align to TRBD1. With V trimmed by 10 bases and J by 7 bases, 11 bases remained unmatched. The CDR3 consists of 14 residues. From germline, CDR1 is MNHEY and CDR2 SMNVEV (reference sequence). CDR3 residues: CATGTGKGWQPQHF. CDR3 in DNA: TGTGCCACCGGGACAGGGAAAGGGTGGCAGCCCCAGCATTTT.